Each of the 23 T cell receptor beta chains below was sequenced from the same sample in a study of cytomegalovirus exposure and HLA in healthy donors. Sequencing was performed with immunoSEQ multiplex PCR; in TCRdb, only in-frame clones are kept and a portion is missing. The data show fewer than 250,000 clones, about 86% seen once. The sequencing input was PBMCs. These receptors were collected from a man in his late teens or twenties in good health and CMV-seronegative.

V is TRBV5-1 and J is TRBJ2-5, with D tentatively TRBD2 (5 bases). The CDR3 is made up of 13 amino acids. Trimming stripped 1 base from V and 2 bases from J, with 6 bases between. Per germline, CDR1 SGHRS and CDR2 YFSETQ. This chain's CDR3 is CASSLSGQETQYF. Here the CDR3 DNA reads TGCGCCAGCAGCTTGAGCGGACAAGAGACCCAGTACTTC.

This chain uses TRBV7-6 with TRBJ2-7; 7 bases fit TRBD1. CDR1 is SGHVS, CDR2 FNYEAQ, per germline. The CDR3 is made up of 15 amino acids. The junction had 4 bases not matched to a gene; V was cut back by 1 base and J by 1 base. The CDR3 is CASSLETGFSYEQYF. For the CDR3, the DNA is TGTGCCAGCAGCTTAGAGACAGGGTTTTCCTACGAGCAGTACTTC.

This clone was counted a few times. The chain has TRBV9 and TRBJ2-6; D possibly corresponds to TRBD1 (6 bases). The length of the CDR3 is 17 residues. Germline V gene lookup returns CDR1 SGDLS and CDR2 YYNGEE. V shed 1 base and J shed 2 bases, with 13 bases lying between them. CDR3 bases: TGTGCCAGCAGCGTAAACCCCGCAGGGGCTGGGGCCAACGTCCTGACTTTC. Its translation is CASSVNPAGAGANVLTF.

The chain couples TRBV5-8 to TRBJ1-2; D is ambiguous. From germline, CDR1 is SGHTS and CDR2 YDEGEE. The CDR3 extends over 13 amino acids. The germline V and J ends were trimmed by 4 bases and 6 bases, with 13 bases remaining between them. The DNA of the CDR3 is TGTGCCAGCAGCAAGGACTCGAAGCATGGCTACACCTTC. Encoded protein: CASSKDSKHGYTF.

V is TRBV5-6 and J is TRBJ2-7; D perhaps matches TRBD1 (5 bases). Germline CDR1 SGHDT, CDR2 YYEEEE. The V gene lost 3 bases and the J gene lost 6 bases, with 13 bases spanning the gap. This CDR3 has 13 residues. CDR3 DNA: TGTGCCAGCAGCTCGGCAGGGTCTCTCGAGCAGTACTTC. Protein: CASSSAGSLEQYF. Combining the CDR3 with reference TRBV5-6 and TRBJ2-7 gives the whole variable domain DAGVTQSPTHLIKTRGQQVTLRCSPKSGHDTVSWYQQALGQGPQFIFQYYEEEERQRGNFPDRFSGHQFPNYSSELNVNALLLGDSALYLCASSSAGSLEQYFGPGTRLTVT.

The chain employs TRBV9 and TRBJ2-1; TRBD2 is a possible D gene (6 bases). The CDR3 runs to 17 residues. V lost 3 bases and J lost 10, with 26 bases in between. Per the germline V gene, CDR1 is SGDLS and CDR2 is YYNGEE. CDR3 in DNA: TGTGCCAGCAGCGAGGGTTACCGGGACTGGATAAATGAGGAGCAGTTCTTC. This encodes CASSEGYRDWINEEQFF.

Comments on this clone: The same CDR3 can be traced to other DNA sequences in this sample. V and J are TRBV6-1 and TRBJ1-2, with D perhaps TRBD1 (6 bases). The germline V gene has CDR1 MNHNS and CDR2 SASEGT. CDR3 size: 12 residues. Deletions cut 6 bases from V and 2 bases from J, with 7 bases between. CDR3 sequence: CASSQGNYGYTF. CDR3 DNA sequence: TGTGCCAGCAGCCAGGGGAACTATGGCTACACCTTC.

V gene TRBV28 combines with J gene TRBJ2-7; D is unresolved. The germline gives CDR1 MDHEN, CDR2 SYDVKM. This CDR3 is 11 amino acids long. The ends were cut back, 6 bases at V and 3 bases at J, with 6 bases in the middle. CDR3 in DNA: TGTGCCAGCAGGAGGCGCTACGAGCAGTACTTC. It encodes CASRRRYEQYF. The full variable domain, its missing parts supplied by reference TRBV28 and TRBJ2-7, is DVKVTQSSRYLVKRTGEKVFLECVQDMDHENMFWYRQDPGLGLRLIYFSYDVKMKEKGDIPEGYSVSREKKERFSLILESASTNQTSMYLCASRRRYEQYFGPGTRLTVT.

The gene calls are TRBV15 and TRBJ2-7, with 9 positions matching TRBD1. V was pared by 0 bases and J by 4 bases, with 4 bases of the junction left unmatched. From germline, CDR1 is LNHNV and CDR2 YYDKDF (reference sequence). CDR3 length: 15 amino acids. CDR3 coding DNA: TGTGCCACCAGCAGAGAGGGACAGGGTTTTTACGAGCAGTACTTC. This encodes CATSREGQGFYEQYF.

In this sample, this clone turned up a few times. This CDR3 is CSARETGQDYF. CDR3 in DNA: TGCAGTGCTAGAGAGACGGGACAGGATTACTTC. This chain uses TRBV20-1 with TRBJ2-7, with TRBD1 identical over 8 bases. The CDR3 spans 11 residues. Germline trimming cut 0 bases from V and 13 bases from J; bases unmatched to any gene: 5. Germline lookup yields CDR1 DFQATT and CDR2 SNEGSKA (reference sequence).

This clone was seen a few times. CDR3 in DNA: TGTGCTAGTGGTTTGGTACTAGGGTACGAGCAGTACTTC. It specifies CASGLVLGYEQYF. The chain recombines TRBV12-5 with TRBJ2-7, with D perhaps matching TRBD2 (5 bases). CDR1 is LGHNT, CDR2 FRNRAP, per germline. The CDR3 is 13 residues long. V lost 0 bases, J lost 4 bases, and 7 bases lay in between.

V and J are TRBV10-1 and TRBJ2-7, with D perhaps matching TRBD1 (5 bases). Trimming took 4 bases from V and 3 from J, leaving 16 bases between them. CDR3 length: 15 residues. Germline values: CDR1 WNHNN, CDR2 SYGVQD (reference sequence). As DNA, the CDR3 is TGCGCCAGCAGTGCCCGAACAGGAGCAAACTACGAGCAGTACTTC. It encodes CASSARTGANYEQYF.

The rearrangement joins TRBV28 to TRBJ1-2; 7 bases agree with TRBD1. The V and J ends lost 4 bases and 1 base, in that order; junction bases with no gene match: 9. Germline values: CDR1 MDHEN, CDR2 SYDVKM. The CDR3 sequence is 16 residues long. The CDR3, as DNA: TGTGCCAGCAGTTCAACAGGGGAGCCTATTAACTATGGCTACACCTTC. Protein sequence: CASSSTGEPINYGYTF.

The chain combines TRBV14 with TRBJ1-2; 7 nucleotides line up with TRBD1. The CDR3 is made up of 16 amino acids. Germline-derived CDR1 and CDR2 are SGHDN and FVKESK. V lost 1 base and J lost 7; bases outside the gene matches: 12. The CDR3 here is CASSQVSNRGAGGYTF. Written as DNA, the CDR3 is TGTGCCAGCAGCCAAGTAAGCAACAGGGGCGCAGGTGGCTACACCTTC.

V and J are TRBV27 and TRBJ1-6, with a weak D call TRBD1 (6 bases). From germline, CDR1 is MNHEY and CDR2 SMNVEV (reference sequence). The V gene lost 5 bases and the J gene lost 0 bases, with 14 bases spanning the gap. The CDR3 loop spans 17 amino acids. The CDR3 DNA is TGTGCCAGCAGTCCAACAGGGTCGAGCTCCTATAATTCACCCCTCCACTTT. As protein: CASSPTGSSSYNSPLHF.

CDR3 bases: TGCGCCAGCAGCTTGGAAGTAGTAGAGACCCAGTACTTC. Its translation: CASSLEVVETQYF. The chain carries TRBV5-1 and TRBJ2-5; D unclear. V lost 0 bases and J 4 bases, leaving 7 bases between the germline ends. The CDR3 length is 13 residues. Germline V gene data show CDR1 as SGHRS and CDR2 as YFSETQ.

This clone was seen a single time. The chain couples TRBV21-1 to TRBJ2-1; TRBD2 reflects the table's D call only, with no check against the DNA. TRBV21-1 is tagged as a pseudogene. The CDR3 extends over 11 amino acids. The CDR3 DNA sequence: TGTGCCAACATTACGCTAGCGGGGGAGTTCTTC. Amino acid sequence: CANITLAGEFF.

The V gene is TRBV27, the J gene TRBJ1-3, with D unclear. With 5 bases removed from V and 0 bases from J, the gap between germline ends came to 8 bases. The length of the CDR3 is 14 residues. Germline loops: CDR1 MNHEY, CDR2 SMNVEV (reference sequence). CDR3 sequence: CASSPRGSGNTIYF. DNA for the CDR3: TGTGCCAGCAGTCCCCGCGGCTCTGGAAACACCATATATTTT.

The CDR3 protein is CSVDLAAAGGYTF. The CDR3, as DNA: TGCAGCGTTGATCTCGCGGCGGCGGGTGGCTACACCTTC. The V and J genes are TRBV29-1 and TRBJ1-2; D ambiguous. Germline loops: CDR1 SQVTM, CDR2 ANQGSEA. Trimming took off 3 bases at V and 7 bases at J, with 15 bases between the two ends. CDR3 length: 13 residues.

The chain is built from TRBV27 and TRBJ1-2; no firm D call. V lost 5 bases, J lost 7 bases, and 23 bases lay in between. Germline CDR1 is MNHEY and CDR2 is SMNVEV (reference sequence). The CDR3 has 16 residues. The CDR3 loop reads CASSPEALWRGGGYTF. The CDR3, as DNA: TGTGCCAGCAGTCCCGAGGCCCTATGGCGAGGAGGTGGCTACACCTTC.

CDR3 nucleotide sequence: TGCAGTGCTAGGGACAGCTACGAGCAGTACTTC. Encoded protein: CSARDSYEQYF. The chain is built from TRBV20-1 and TRBJ2-7; D perhaps matches TRBD1 (6 bases). Looked up from germline, CDR1 is DFQATT and CDR2 is SNEGSKA (reference sequence). V was pared by 3 bases and J by 3 bases, with 6 bases between. The CDR3 has 11 residues.

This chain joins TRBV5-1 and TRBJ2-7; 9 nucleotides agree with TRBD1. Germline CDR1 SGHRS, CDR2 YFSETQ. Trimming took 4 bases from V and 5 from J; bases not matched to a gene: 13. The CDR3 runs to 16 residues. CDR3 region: CASSPGGDRGRHEQYF. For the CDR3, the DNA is TGCGCCAGCAGCCCGGGCGGAGACAGGGGGAGGCACGAGCAGTACTTC. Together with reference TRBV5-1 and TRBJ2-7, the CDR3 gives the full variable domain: KAGVTQTPRYLIKTRGQQVTLSCSPISGHRSVSWYQQTPGQGLQFLFEYFSETQRNKGNFPGRFSGRQFSNSRSEMNVSTLELGDSALYLCASSPGGDRGRHEQYFGPGTRLTVT.

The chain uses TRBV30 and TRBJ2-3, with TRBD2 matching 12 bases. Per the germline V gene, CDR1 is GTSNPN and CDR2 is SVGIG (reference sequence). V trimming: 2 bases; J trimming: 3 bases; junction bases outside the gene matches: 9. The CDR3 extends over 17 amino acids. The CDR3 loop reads CAWSSPGLAGRTDTQYF. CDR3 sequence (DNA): TGTGCCTGGAGTTCACCCGGACTAGCGGGACGTACAGATACGCAGTATTTT. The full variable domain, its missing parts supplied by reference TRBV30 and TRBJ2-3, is SQTIHQWPATLVQPVGSPLSLECTVEGTSNPNLYWYRQAAGRGLQLLFYSVGIGQISSEVPQNLSASRPQDRQFILSSKKLLLSDSGFYLCAWSSPGLAGRTDTQYFGPGTRLTVL.